These 19 T cell receptor beta chains share one sample of origin, sequenced in a study of blood T cell repertoires in COVID-19. The method was immunoSEQ multiplex PCR; TCRdb's version includes in-frame clones alone and lacks a portion of them. The repertoire holds about 59,000 clones, with 73% as singletons. The sequencing sample was made of peripheral blood. These receptor sequences come from a woman aged 65 to 85 with acute or convalescent COVID-19.

The V call is TRBV27, the J call TRBJ1-6; 7 bases agree with TRBD1. Trimming removed 5 bases from V and 1 base from J; junction bases left unmatched: 5. The CDR3 extends over 16 amino acids. Germline CDR1 is MNHEY and CDR2 is SMNVEV (reference sequence). Written as DNA, the CDR3 is TGTGCCAGCAGTGATAACAGGGGATCCTATAATTCACCCCTCCACTTT. Encoded protein: CASSDNRGSYNSPLHF.

This clone was counted between two and nine times. This chain joins TRBV6-5 and TRBJ1-2; possibly TRBD1 for D (5 bases). Trimming pared 8 bases from V and 4 bases from J, leaving 20 bases between. The CDR3 has 15 amino acids. The germline CDR1 and CDR2 sequences are MNHEY and SVGAGI. CDR3 sequence reads: CASGTAGSLTYGYTF. As DNA, the CDR3 is TGTGCCAGCGGGACCGCGGGGAGCCTCACCTATGGCTACACCTTC.

The gene calls are TRBV6-5 and TRBJ1-5, with a tentative D call TRBD1 (6 bases). Germline loops: CDR1 MNHEY, CDR2 SVGAGI. CDR3 length: 14 residues. V lost 8 bases and J 0 bases, leaving 11 bases between the germline ends. The CDR3 nucleotides are TGTGCCAGCGACAGGATGTATAGCAATCAGCCCCAGCATTTT. This codes for CASDRMYSNQPQHF.

This clone has a count of ten or more. The chain carries TRBV7-9 and TRBJ1-1; D is possibly TRBD1 (5 bases). The V end was cut by 3 bases, the J end by 3 bases, with 11 bases between. The germline V gene encodes CDR1 SEHNR and CDR2 FQNEAQ (reference sequence). The CDR3 is 14 residues long. The CDR3 protein is CASSFEARDTEAFF. CDR3 in DNA: TGTGCCAGCAGCTTTGAGGCCAGGGACACTGAAGCTTTCTTT.

V is TRBV6-6 and J is TRBJ2-6, with 8 bases matching TRBD1. V dropped 5 bases and J dropped 4; count of bases not matched to a gene: 10. Per germline, CDR1 MNHNY and CDR2 SVGAGI (reference sequence). This CDR3 comprises 17 residues. CDR3 protein: CASSQQTGAGGANVLTF. The CDR3 coding sequence is TGTGCCAGCAGTCAACAGACAGGGGCTGGGGGGGCCAACGTCCTGACTTTC.

The sample holds one count of this clone. J is TRBJ2-7 and V is TRBV29-1; weak D call: TRBD2 (6 bases). Germline CDR1 SQVTM, CDR2 ANQGSEA. The CDR3 extends over 12 amino acids. Between the trimmed V and J ends, which lost 1 base and 7 bases, there was a span of 11 bases. The DNA for the CDR3 is TGCAGCGTTGAAGGAAAGGGAGGAGAGCAGTACGTC. It is translated as CSVEGKGGEQYV.

This clone was counted only a few times. This chain connects TRBV6-5 to TRBJ1-1; the D gene is possibly TRBD1 (6 bases). From germline, CDR1 is MNHEY and CDR2 SVGAGI. The CDR3 has 14 residues. The V end was cut by 11 bases, the J end by 4 bases, with 20 bases between. The chain's CDR3 is CAAQVGGGGTEAFF. CDR3 DNA: TGTGCCGCCCAGGTCGGTGGGGGCGGCACTGAAGCTTTCTTT.

This clone was seen a single time. This chain connects TRBV19 to TRBJ2-1, with 9 bases identical to TRBD2. The CDR3 sequence is 16 residues long. Germline V CDR1 and CDR2: LNHDA, SQIVND (reference sequence). The trim removed 3 bases at V and 4 bases at J, leaving 7 bases unmatched. In DNA form, the CDR3 reads TGTGCCAGTAGTATTTTAGTACTAGCGGGTTACAATGAGCAGTTCTTC. Translating gives CASSILVLAGYNEQFF.

CDR3: CASSLLPPDRGGRYGYTF. The CDR3 nucleotides are TGTGCCAGCAGCCTATTACCCCCTGACAGGGGGGGCCGCTATGGCTACACCTTC. The rearrangement joins TRBV11-2 to TRBJ1-2; 9 bases are a match to TRBD1. V trimming: 5 bases; J trimming: 4 bases; junction bases outside the gene matches: 17. The CDR3 sequence is 18 residues long. CDR1 is SGHAT, CDR2 FQNNGV, per germline.

The chain carries TRBV30 and TRBJ1-2; D is unresolved. The germline V gene has CDR1 GTSNPN and CDR2 SVGIG (reference sequence). CDR3 length: 13 residues. Trimming stripped 0 bases from V and 6 bases from J, with 11 bases between. The CDR3 spells CAWSVSGSNGYTF. The CDR3 DNA is TGTGCCTGGAGTGTGTCGGGGTCCAATGGCTACACCTTC.

The CDR3 here is CASRRGTSGGSGEQFF. The CDR3 DNA sequence: TGCGCCAGCAGACGAGGGACTAGCGGGGGGTCGGGTGAGCAGTTCTTC. The gene calls are TRBV5-1 and TRBJ2-1; 15 bases match TRBD2. Germline V CDR1 and CDR2: SGHRS, YFSETQ. The length of the CDR3 is 16 residues. V trimming: 5 bases; J trimming: 9 bases; junction bases outside the gene matches: 9.

J is TRBJ2-3 and V is TRBV5-4; a weak D match, TRBD2 (8 bases). CDR1 is SGHNT and CDR2 is YYREEE in the germline V gene (reference sequence). The CDR3 has 15 residues. Trimming took off 4 bases at V and 6 bases at J, with 18 bases between the two ends. CDR3 nucleotides: TGTGCCAGCAGCGAAGGACTAGCCAGGGGGGATACGCAGTATTTT. Its translation is CASSEGLARGDTQYF. The full variable domain, rest sourced from reference TRBV5-4 and TRBJ2-3, is ETGVTQSPTHLIKTRGQQVTLRCSSQSGHNTVSWYQQALGQGPQFIFQYYREEENGRGNFPPRFSGLQFPNYSSELNVNALELDDSALYLCASSEGLARGDTQYFGPGTRLTVL.

This chain joins TRBV20-1 and TRBJ2-7; D is perhaps TRBD1 (7 bases). V lost 3 bases and J lost 3, with 18 bases in between. Germline V lookup: CDR1 DFQATT, CDR2 SNEGSKA (reference sequence). This CDR3 has 15 residues. The CDR3 sequence: CSASVIAGQNYEQYF. For the CDR3, the DNA is TGCAGTGCTAGTGTCATCGCGGGACAGAACTACGAGCAGTACTTC.

The rearrangement joins TRBV4-1 to TRBJ1-1; 7 bases are shared with TRBD1. With 3 bases clipped from V and 5 bases from J, the junction kept 3 bases outside the gene matches. The CDR3 has 13 residues. CDR1 is MGHRA and CDR2 is YSYEKL in the germline V gene. In DNA form, the CDR3 reads TGCGCCAGCAGCCATGCAGGGGGTACTGAAGCTTTCTTT. Amino acid sequence: CASSHAGGTEAFF.

The rearrangement links TRBV5-1 to TRBJ2-3; D is perhaps TRBD1 (6 bases). V shed 3 bases and J shed 5 bases, with 22 bases lying between them. Germline V CDR1 and CDR2: SGHRS, YFSETQ. This CDR3 spans 17 amino acids. Here the CDR3 reads CASSWIGRQELIDTQYF. CDR3 coding DNA: TGCGCCAGCAGCTGGATCGGCCGACAGGAATTAATAGATACGCAGTATTTT.

The rearrangement uses TRBV18 and TRBJ2-4, with D uncertain. The CDR3 has 16 residues. Germline lookup yields CDR1 KGHSH and CDR2 LQKENI. V gave up 2 bases and J gave up 1 base, with 12 bases separating them. The CDR3 is CASSPVQRIAKNIQYF. DNA for the CDR3: TGTGCCAGCTCACCAGTCCAGAGGATTGCCAAAAACATTCAGTACTTC.

J is TRBJ1-5 and V is TRBV6-6, with D unresolved. V dropped 6 bases and J dropped 6 bases, with 12 bases sitting between them. The CDR3 has 13 amino acids. Germline CDR1 reads MNHNY; CDR2 reads SVGAGI (reference sequence). CDR3 residues: CASSPLGVQPQHF. The CDR3 nucleotides read TGTGCCAGCAGCCCCCTCGGGGTTCAGCCCCAGCATTTT.

The CDR3 region is CASSVESALYNEQFF. In DNA, the CDR3 is TGTGCCAGCAGCGTAGAGAGCGCGCTATACAATGAGCAGTTCTTC. The chain couples TRBV9 to TRBJ2-1; D remains unclear. The CDR3 sequence is 15 residues long. Trimming cost V 0 bases and J 4 bases, with 11 bases left between them. Germline V lookup: CDR1 SGDLS, CDR2 YYNGEE.

V is TRBV5-6 and J is TRBJ1-2; TRBD1 matches 7 bases. The CDR3 totals 13 residues. The germline V gene encodes CDR1 SGHDT and CDR2 YYEEEE. V lost 4 bases and J lost 7; bases outside the gene matches: 7. CDR3 residues: CASSHRGALGYTF. The CDR3 nucleotides read TGTGCCAGCAGCCACAGGGGAGCACTTGGCTACACCTTC.